The present entry profiles one T cell receptor (beta chain) with its context. Clones were sequenced by immunoSEQ multiplex PCR, and TCRdb holds only the in-frame ones, with some missing. The data show over 100,000 clones, less than 90% seen once. CDR3 length: 13 amino acids. From germline, CDR1 is KGHSH and CDR2 LQKENI. Between the trimmed V and J ends, which lost 6 bases and 5 bases, there was a span of 13 bases. This sample is drawn from a study of blood T cell repertoires in COVID-19. Study-level background: Acute-phase and convalescent COVID-19 samples originated in the United States, Italy and Spain.

This receptor was identified in a woman aged 55-70 years with acute or convalescent COVID-19. The chain recombines TRBV18 with TRBJ2-5, with D possibly being TRBD1 (5 bases). The sample consisted of peripheral blood. The CDR3 region has the DNA TGTGCCAGCTCCCTGGGCAGGGTCGAGACCCAGTACTTC. This gives the protein CASSLGRVETQYF.